This TCR beta chain was recovered during a study of T cells in Graves' hyperthyroidism and ophthalmopathy. Turning to the study itself: Blood was drawn when the patient was first diagnosed and still untreated. Notes on the study in general: Blood shared most expanded thyroid clonotypes above 0.001. Ophthalmopathy could be told apart from stable hyperthyroidism with a 13 V-J model.

The CDR3 regions of TCR beta were amplified from RNA transcripts. TCR CDR3 regions were first amplified by RT-PCR with HTBI primers. Each CDR3 protein is one row after TCRdb ran MiXCR on the multiplex PCR reads. The data hold a few hundred thousand distinct CDR3 sequences, with roughly a fifth observed a single time. Clinical symptoms, serum thyroxine and TRAb, thyroid ultrasound and orbital computed tomography together formed the diagnostic basis. Regarding this clonotype: Its cognate antigen is unknown.

The CDR3 totals 15 residues. Trimming took 1 base from V and 4 from J, leaving 11 bases between them. The TCR sequence derives from a woman in her fifties or sixties with Graves' hyperthyroidism. V gene TRBV12-3 or TRBV12-4 combines with J gene TRBJ2-1; a possible D gene is TRBD1 (6 bases). Sequencing was done on a sample of blood. The CDR3: CASSLVPGEYNEQFF. CDR3 coding DNA: TGTGCCAGCAGTTTAGTACCAGGGGAATACAATGAGCAGTTCTTC.